These T cell receptor beta chains were read from a single sample in a study of memory CD4+ T cells and cytomegalovirus serostatus. TCRdb's copy holds only in-frame clones and misses some; the assay was immunoSEQ multiplex PCR. The sample lists 50,000 to 75,000 clones; 82% were seen once. Sequencing input: memory CD4+ T cells from blood. Source of these receptors: an adult in good health and CMV-seronegative. The CDR3 runs from the conserved cysteine through the conserved F or W. The order of the fields is J gene, V gene, clone size, D gene, CDR3 DNA, CDR3 protein. The D gene is left open where the match is weak. The listing skips clone size in some rows; elsewhere it reads once, few, many or a size class.

TRBJ2-5 | TRBV2 | . | . | TGTGCCAGCAGTGGGGATTCTGTGGGAGCCGGTGAGACCCAGTACTTC | CASSGDSVGAGETQYF
TRBJ1-3 | TRBV19 | few | TRBD1 | TGTGCCAGTAGTCCCTCAAGGACAGGCTCTGGAAACACCATATATTTT | CASSPSRTGSGNTIYF
TRBJ2-3 | TRBV9 | few | . | TGTGCCAGCAGCGTAGCTCAGGAAGATACGCAGTATTTT | CASSVAQEDTQYF
TRBJ2-7 | TRBV13 | once | TRBD1 | TGTGCCAGCAGCTTAGGGGGGCAGGGGGCCTACGAGCAGTACTTC | CASSLGGQGAYEQYF
TRBJ1-1 | TRBV6-1 | . | . | TGTGCCAGCAGTGAGGGGGGGCCAGTCACTGAAGCTTTCTTT | CASSEGGPVTEAFF
TRBJ1-1 | TRBV30 | . | TRBD1 | TGTGCCTGGGACAGGGGGATCACTGAAGCTTTCTTT | CAWDRGITEAFF
TRBJ1-2 | TRBV28 | . | TRBD1 | TGTGCCAGCAGTTTCGGGGCAGGGGGGGGTGGCTACACCTTC | CASSFGAGGGGYTF
TRBJ2-4 | TRBV30 | few | . | TGTGCCTGGAAGGGACGGGGAAAAAACATTCAGTACTTC | CAWKGRGKNIQYF
TRBJ1-3 | TRBV7-8 | . | TRBD1 | TGTGCCAGCAGCTTACGGTCCAGGGGGCGTAACACCATATATTTT | CASSLRSRGRNTIYF
TRBJ2-1 | TRBV19 | . | . | TGTGCCAGTAGTAACGACAGAAGTGTCTCCTACAATGAGCAGTTCTTC | CASSNDRSVSYNEQFF
TRBJ2-7 | TRBV2 | . | TRBD1 | TGTGCCAGCAGTGGGGAGGGACAGGGGTCCGAGCAGTACTTC | CASSGEGQGSEQYF
TRBJ2-7 | TRBV7-9 | . | . | TGTGCCAGCAGCTTAGTCACAGGGGAGCAGTACTTC | CASSLVTGEQYF
TRBJ2-5 | TRBV5-1 | . | TRBD1 | TGCGCCAGCAGCCCTTCCACGGGACAGGGGGACGGGGTCTACTTC | CASSPSTGQGDGVYF
TRBJ1-1 | TRBV18 | . | . | TGTGCCAGCTCATCAGCTCCATTGAACACTGAAGCTTTCTTT | CASSSAPLNTEAFF
TRBJ2-5 | TRBV29-1 | few | . | TGCAGCGTTGATATGGGGGGGGTAGGACAGCAGTACTTC | CSVDMGGVGQQYF
TRBJ2-3 | TRBV5-1 | . | . | TGCGCCAGCAGCTTTAGGGGGGGAGGAGATACGCAGTATTTT | CASSFRGGGDTQYF
TRBJ2-5 | TRBV5-1 | . | . | TGCGCCAGCAGCTTTGGACAACAGGAGGCCCAGTACTTC | CASSFGQQEAQYF
TRBJ2-1 | TRBV5-1 | . | . | TGCGCCAGCAGCGTGAGGACCGGAGATGAGCAGTTCTTC | CASSVRTGDEQFF
TRBJ2-1 | TRBV11-3 | . | . | TGTGCCAGCAGCTTAGTGGGAGCGTGGCATGAGCAGTTCTTC | CASSLVGAWHEQFF
TRBJ1-6 | TRBV10-3 | . | . | TGTGCCATCAGTGACCCAATTGGGTCCTATAATTCACCCCTCCACTTT | CAISDPIGSYNSPLHF
TRBJ2-3 | TRBV4-1 | once | . | TGCGCCAGCAGGGATGGGATGGGCGGGGATACGCAGTATTTT | CASRDGMGGDTQYF
TRBJ1-4 | TRBV6-1 | . | . | TGTGCCAGCAGTGGTGGCAGGAAGGCAACTAATGAAAAACTGTTTTTT | CASSGGRKATNEKLFF
TRBJ2-5 | TRBV4-2 | . | TRBD1 | TGTGCCAGCAGCTCCCAACTCTCCGGGACAGGGGGCGGGGAGACCCAGTACTTC | CASSSQLSGTGGGETQYF
TRBJ2-7 | TRBV9 | . | . | TGTGCCAGCAGCGTAGGACTGGGGGGTTCCCACGAGCAGTACTTC | CASSVGLGGSHEQYF
TRBJ1-3 | TRBV2 | . | . | TGTGCCAGCAGCCCAGACAGCTCTGGAAACACCATATATTTT | CASSPDSSGNTIYF
TRBJ1-2 | TRBV4-2 | . | . | TGTGCCAGCAGCCCAGGGGACCAAATTAACTATGGCTACACCTTC | CASSPGDQINYGYTF
TRBJ1-2 | TRBV28 | . | . | TGTGCCAGCAGTTTAAAGGCGTCGAACTATGGCTACACCTTC | CASSLKASNYGYTF
TRBJ2-1 | TRBV6-5 | . | TRBD2 | TGTGCCAGCAGCCCGACTAGCGCGTACAATGAGCAGTTCTTC | CASSPTSAYNEQFF
TRBJ2-3 | TRBV7-9 | . | TRBD2 | TGTGCCAGCAGCCCTAAAACTAGCGGGGGCCGCAGGTATTTT | CASSPKTSGGRRYF
TRBJ2-3 | TRBV9 | . | . | TGTGCCAGCAGCGCACGGTCAGGCAGGGCCAATACGCAGTATTTT | CASSARSGRANTQYF
TRBJ1-2 | TRBV30 | . | . | TGTGCCTGGAGGGAATCCTATGGCTACACCTTC | CAWRESYGYTF
TRBJ2-7 | TRBV4-1 | few | TRBD2 | TGCGCCAGCAGCCTAGCGGGGGGGAGAACCTACGAGCAGTACTTC | CASSLAGGRTYEQYF
TRBJ2-1 | TRBV7-6 | . | TRBD2 | TGTGCCAGCAGCTTGGGACTAGCGGGGGATGAGCAGTTCTTC | CASSLGLAGDEQFF
TRBJ2-3 | TRBV7-9 | . | TRBD1 | TGTGCCAGCAGCTCCCGACAGGGAGCAGATACGCAGTATTTT | CASSSRQGADTQYF
TRBJ1-1 | TRBV29-1 | . | . | TGCAGCGTCGACCCTACAGGGAATGTGGCCCTGAACACTGAAGCTTTCTTT | CSVDPTGNVALNTEAFF
TRBJ2-1 | TRBV5-1 | . | TRBD2 | TGCGCCAGCAGCTTGGGAGGGACTAGCGGGGCAAATGAGCAGTTCTTC | CASSLGGTSGANEQFF
TRBJ2-2 | TRBV11-2 | . | TRBD1 | TGTGCCAGCAGCTACCTACAGGGGGGAACCGGGGAGCTGTTTTTT | CASSYLQGGTGELFF
TRBJ2-3 | TRBV6-5 | few | . | TGTGCCAGCAGCGGGTCCGCTGCTACGCAGTATTTT | CASSGSAATQYF
TRBJ2-5 | TRBV15 | . | . | TGTGCCACCAGCAGAGATCAGGCAGGGAAGGGAGAGACCCAGTACTTC | CATSRDQAGKGETQYF
TRBJ2-7 | TRBV6-1 | . | . | TGTGCCAGCACGGTAAGCCGGAACTCCTACGAGCAGTACTTC | CASTVSRNSYEQYF
TRBJ1-5 | TRBV28 | . | . | TGTGCCAGCATGCGTAGTAATCAGCCCCAGCATTTT | CASMRSNQPQHF
TRBJ1-3 | TRBV6-1 | few | . | TGTGCCAGCAGCCAGTCTTTCTCTGGAAACACCATATATTTT | CASSQSFSGNTIYF
TRBJ2-2 | TRBV4-1 | . | . | TGCGCCAGCAGCCAAGTAACGGGGGCGACCACCGGGGAGCTGTTTTTT | CASSQVTGATTGELFF